The rows below give T cell receptor beta chains drawn from one sample of a study of blood T cell repertoires in COVID-19. The method was immunoSEQ multiplex PCR; TCRdb's version includes in-frame clones alone and lacks a portion of them. The profile shows 150,000 to 200,000 clones, 80% of them singletons. Sequenced input: PBMCs or T cells enriched from blood (not recorded which). Every receptor here comes from a man between 60 and 70 years old who had been exposed to COVID-19. The CDR3 runs from the conserved cysteine through the conserved F or W. The order of the fields is D gene, J gene, clone size, V gene, CDR3 protein, CDR3 DNA. The D gene is left open where the match is weak. Only some rows state a clone size, as once, few, many or a class for expanded clones.

TRBD1,TRBJ2-7,-,TRBV27,CASSLGTGVYEQYF,TGTGCCAGCAGTTTAGGGACAGGGGTGTACGAGCAGTACTTC
TRBD2,TRBJ2-7,-,TRBV6-2/TRBV6-3,CASSQRLAGTGEQYF,TGTGCCAGCAGCCAGCGACTAGCGGGGACGGGGGAGCAGTACTTC
-,TRBJ1-2,once,TRBV7-8,CASSLSYGYTF,TGTGCCAGCAGCCTGAGCTATGGCTACACCTTC
-,TRBJ1-1,-,TRBV3-1/TRBV3-2,CASSPQGYRTEAFF,TGTGCCAGCAGCCCTCAGGGCTACCGGACTGAAGCTTTCTTT
-,TRBJ2-5,-,TRBV29-1,CSVDRTAVQETQYF,TGCAGCGTGGACCGGACAGCCGTCCAAGAGACCCAGTACTTC
-,TRBJ1-2,-,TRBV5-1,CASSLGGSGYTF,TGCGCCAGCAGCTTGGGAGGTTCCGGCTACACCTTC
-,TRBJ1-2,-,TRBV6-5,CASTPGRVEVEGYTF,TGTGCCAGCACCCCGGGCAGGGTAGAAGTGGAAGGCTACACCTTC
-,TRBJ2-7,once,TRBV18,CASSRQIYEQYF,TGTGCCAGCTCGCGGCAGATCTACGAGCAGTACTTC
-,TRBJ1-2,-,TRBV21-1,CASSKGLQGANYGYTF,TGTGCCAGCAGCAAAGGACTCCAGGGGGCCAACTATGGCTACACCTTC
-,TRBJ1-2,-,TRBV30,CAWSGIFPGVAGYTF,TGTGCCTGGAGCGGAATCTTTCCAGGGGTGGCTGGCTACACCTTC
-,TRBJ2-3,-,TRBV19,CASRGATQYF,TGTGCCAGTCGCGGAGCTACGCAGTATTTT
TRBD1,TRBJ1-5,-,TRBV28,CASSQMGQGAGQPQHF,TGTGCCAGCAGCCAAATGGGACAGGGGGCGGGGCAGCCCCAGCATTTT
-,TRBJ2-7,-,TRBV11-2,CASSLHRSSYEQYF,TGTGCCAGCAGCTTACACAGGAGCTCCTACGAGCAGTACTTC
TRBD2,TRBJ2-1,-,TRBV6-2/TRBV6-3,CASSYLLAAMNEQFF,TGTGCCAGCAGTTACCTTCTAGCGGCAATGAATGAGCAGTTCTTC
-,TRBJ1-2,-,TRBV6-2/TRBV6-3,CASSYGDTTSGYTF,TGTGCCAGCAGTTACGGGGACACCACGTCTGGCTACACCTTC
TRBD2,TRBJ2-7,-,TRBV6-5,CASSSIAGGAWEQYF,TGTGCCAGCAGTTCGATAGCGGGAGGCGCGTGGGAGCAGTACTTC
-,TRBJ1-4,few,TRBV9,CASSVWGSPSTELFF,TGTGCCAGCAGCGTATGGGGCAGCCCATCAACAGAACTGTTTTTT
-,TRBJ1-4,-,TRBV5-5,CASSLDPQGLEKLFF,TGTGCCAGCAGCTTGGATCCGCAGGGTCTGGAAAAACTGTTTTTT
-,TRBJ1-1,-,TRBV5-6,CASSLSGEPNTEAFF,TGTGCCAGCAGCTTGAGCGGGGAACCGAACACTGAAGCTTTCTTT
TRBD1,TRBJ1-1,-,TRBV19,CASSIGRGRTEAFF,TGTGCCAGTAGTATCGGCAGGGGGCGAACTGAAGCTTTCTTT
TRBD1,TRBJ1-5,-,TRBV6-6,CASSPPGTGQPQHF,TGTGCCAGCAGCCCTCCCGGGACAGGTCAGCCCCAGCATTTT
TRBD2,TRBJ2-7,many,TRBV18,CASSPVGRERTRGQYF,TGTGCCAGCTCACCGGTCGGCCGGGAGAGGACTAGAGGGCAGTACTTC
TRBD1,TRBJ1-3,-,TRBV5-6,CASSLFGTGVLSGNTIYF,TGTGCCAGCAGCTTGTTCGGGACAGGGGTTTTGTCTGGAAACACCATATATTTT
-,TRBJ1-5,-,TRBV19,CASTLGGKNQPQHF,TGTGCCAGTACCCTCGGGGGGAAGAATCAGCCCCAGCATTTT
TRBD1,TRBJ2-5,-,TRBV19,CASSEDRGSGSLRRETQYF,TGTGCCAGTAGTGAGGACAGGGGGTCGGGATCCTTAAGGCGGGAGACCCAGTACTTC
TRBD2,TRBJ2-7,once,TRBV5-6,CASSLEASGSQNEQYF,TGTGCCAGCAGCTTGGAGGCTAGCGGGAGTCAGAACGAGCAGTACTTC
-,TRBJ2-7,-,TRBV5-1,CASSRKGNEQYF,TGCGCCAGCAGCCGGAAGGGGAACGAGCAGTACTTC
-,TRBJ2-1,-,TRBV7-6,CASSLGSASNNEQFF,TGTGCCAGCAGCTTAGGTTCTGCTAGCAACAATGAGCAGTTCTTC
-,TRBJ2-1,few,TRBV9,CASSVAGGSYNEQFF,TGTGCCAGCAGCGTAGCCGGGGGCTCCTACAATGAGCAGTTCTTC
TRBD2,TRBJ2-1,-,TRBV11-3,CASSSFAGSGSGSSYNEQFF,TGTGCCAGCAGCTCCTTCGCGGGTAGCGGGAGCGGAAGCTCCTACAATGAGCAGTTCTTC
-,TRBJ2-3,few,TRBV6-4,CASSERPRGDTQYF,TGTGCCAGCAGTGAAAGGCCGAGAGGAGATACGCAGTATTTT
TRBD2,TRBJ2-2,-,TRBV6-5,CASGGLAGNTGELFF,TGTGCCAGCGGGGGACTAGCGGGAAACACCGGGGAGCTGTTTTTT
-,TRBJ2-3,-,TRBV9,CASSVGVAGTDTQYF,TGTGCCAGCAGCGTAGGGGTAGCGGGCACAGATACGCAGTATTTT
TRBD1,TRBJ1-4,once,TRBV3-1/TRBV3-2,CASSQDSGQGNEKLFF,TGTGCCAGCAGCCAAGACTCCGGACAGGGTAATGAAAAACTGTTTTTT
-,TRBJ1-6,-,TRBV9,CASSVAGSPLHF,TGTGCCAGCAGCGTAGCAGGTTCACCCCTCCACTTT
TRBD2,TRBJ2-5,-,TRBV19,CASSIGLAGGARRETQYF,TGTGCCAGTAGTATCGGGCTAGCGGGAGGAGCAAGGAGAGAGACCCAGTACTTC
-,TRBJ1-5,-,TRBV14,CASSGGGNQPQHF,TGTGCCAGCAGCGGAGGAGGGAATCAGCCCCAGCATTTT
-,TRBJ1-4,-,TRBV10-3,CAISETRAMGADEKLFF,TGTGCCATCAGTGAGACCAGGGCCATGGGCGCGGATGAAAAACTGTTTTTT
-,TRBJ1-5,-,TRBV19,CASSTGGSNQPQHF,TGTGCCAGTAGTACGGGAGGAAGCAATCAGCCCCAGCATTTT
-,TRBJ2-3,-,TRBV5-1,CASHERVGTDTQYF,TGCGCCAGCCACGAGAGGGTTGGGACAGATACGCAGTATTTT
-,TRBJ1-2,-,TRBV29-1,CSVGQTTYGYTF,TGCAGCGTCGGACAAACGACCTATGGCTACACCTTC
TRBD1,TRBJ1-2,-,TRBV11-2,CASSLEQGQHYGYTF,TGTGCCAGCAGCTTGGAGCAGGGACAGCACTATGGCTACACCTTC
TRBD2,TRBJ2-1,-,TRBV5-4,CASSTGTSGRGRDEQFF,TGTGCCAGCAGCACCGGGACTAGCGGGAGAGGAAGGGATGAGCAGTTCTTC
-,TRBJ1-1,-,TRBV27,CASSLKPHRARGEAFF,TGTGCCAGCAGTTTAAAACCTCACAGGGCGCGAGGTGAAGCTTTCTTT
-,TRBJ2-1,-,TRBV30,CAWSNRDEQFF,TGTGCCTGGAGTAACAGGGATGAGCAGTTCTTC
TRBD2,TRBJ2-1,-,TRBV10-3,CAISGRTSGRGNEQFF,TGTGCCATCAGTGGGCGGACTAGCGGGAGGGGGAATGAGCAGTTCTTC
TRBD2,TRBJ2-5,few,TRBV7-3,CASSLRLAGETQYF,TGTGCCAGCAGCTTAAGACTAGCCGGAGAGACCCAGTACTTC
-,TRBJ1-1,many,TRBV7-7,CASSPTDSLMNTEAFF,TGTGCCAGCAGCCCGACGGACAGCCTCATGAACACTGAAGCTTTCTTT
-,TRBJ1-2,-,TRBV2,CASPSRREGGELYGYTF,TGTGCCAGCCCCTCCCGACGGGAAGGGGGGGAACTCTATGGCTACACCTTC
TRBD1,TRBJ1-2,-,TRBV19,CASSTERQGNDGYTF,TGTGCCAGTAGTACGGAGAGACAGGGGAACGATGGCTACACCTTC
TRBD2,TRBJ2-1,-,TRBV27,CASRGSTSGRIYNEQFF,TGTGCCAGCAGAGGCTCCACTAGCGGGAGAATTTACAATGAGCAGTTCTTC
-,TRBJ2-7,few,TRBV30,CAWAQGLSYEQYF,TGTGCCTGGGCCCAGGGACTCTCCTACGAGCAGTACTTC
-,TRBJ2-7,-,TRBV5-1,CASSLGQRGYEQYF,TGCGCCAGCAGCTTGGGACAGCGTGGTTACGAGCAGTACTTC
TRBD1,TRBJ1-5,-,TRBV5-1,CASSAGQGGQPQHF,TGCGCCAGCAGCGCCGGACAGGGAGGTCAGCCCCAGCATTTT
TRBD1,TRBJ2-7,-,TRBV27,CASRPQGLPYEQYF,TGTGCCAGCAGGCCACAGGGGTTGCCCTACGAGCAGTACTTC